The entry that follows covers one T cell receptor beta chain sequence. These data come from a study of T cells after yellow fever vaccination. The V and J ends lost 0 bases and 2 bases respectively, with 18 bases between them. The CDR3 spans 18 residues. From germline, CDR1 is LGHNA and CDR2 YNFKEQ. Production of TCR cDNA was by 5'RACE template switching, which also added a universal primer site and UMIs. TCRdb analysed the 5' RACE reads with MiXCR anew, one entry per CDR3 protein. There are some 250,000 distinct CDR3 sequences in the sample; approximately 3.6% occur only once, and approximately 18% lies in the top ten.

The sequence was obtained from a man aged 18 to 29 who received the YFV17D yellow fever vaccine. The chain recombines TRBV4-2 with TRBJ2-3; TRBD2 might be the D (6 bases). Sequenced here: PBMCs, sampled 15 days after the yellow fever booster vaccination. The CDR3 here is CASSQERGAAEITDTQYF. The CDR3 nucleotides are TGTGCCAGCAGCCAAGAGCGGGGAGCGGCAGAAATCACAGATACGCAGTATTTT.